Below are 9 T cell receptor beta chains sequenced from a single sample in a study of blood T cell repertoires in COVID-19. Assay: immunoSEQ multiplex PCR; the TCRdb copy retains only in-frame clones and omits some. The data show hundreds of thousands of clones, just over 85% seen once. The sample comprised PBMCs or T cells enriched from blood (not recorded which). Receptors were obtained from a woman in her 40s with acute COVID-19.

The V gene is TRBV12-3 or TRBV12-4, the J gene TRBJ2-1; a possible D gene is TRBD2 (6 bases). This CDR3 has 11 residues. Trimming cost V 8 bases and J 6 bases, with 8 bases left between them. The CDR3 nucleotides are TGTGCCAGCCTTAGCGGCAATGAGCAGTTCTTC. Encoded protein: CASLSGNEQFF.

This chain links TRBV5-1 with TRBJ2-5, with 9 bases fitting TRBD2. Losses at the gene ends were 0 bases for V and 4 bases for J; bases not matched to a gene: 13. Germline CDR1 and CDR2: SGHRS and YFSETQ. The CDR3 totals 18 residues. In nucleotides, the CDR3 is TGCGCCAGCAGCTTGGGTAGTATAGCGGGAGTGCTTGTAGAGACCCAGTACTTC. Protein: CASSLGSIAGVLVETQYF.

The rearrangement joins TRBV11-3 to TRBJ1-3, with 10 bases aligning to TRBD1. Germline CDR1 and CDR2: SGHNT and YENEEA. The CDR3 contains 15 residues. The ends lost 5 bases at V and 2 bases at J; junction bases unmatched: 3. The CDR3 is CASSPDRGTGNTIYF. The CDR3 DNA reads TGTGCCAGCAGCCCGGACAGGGGGACTGGAAACACCATATATTTT.

This clone was seen many times. The chain employs TRBV5-1 and TRBJ1-1; D possibly corresponds to TRBD1 (5 bases). The CDR3 totals 14 residues. Trimming left V 2 bases short and J 6 bases short, with 14 bases between. CDR1 is SGHRS and CDR2 is YFSETQ in the germline V gene. CDR3 bases: TGCGCCAGCAGCTTTCAGGGAGGGACCCCTGAAGCTTTCTTT. Protein: CASSFQGGTPEAFF.

The chain joins TRBV19 to TRBJ1-5; D might be TRBD1 (5 bases). Germline lookup yields CDR1 LNHDA and CDR2 SQIVND (reference sequence). This CDR3 region has 14 residues. Deletions cut 0 bases from V and 7 bases from J, with 10 bases between. The CDR3 sequence: CASSIDGAKQPQHF. In DNA, the CDR3 is TGTGCCAGTAGTATAGATGGGGCTAAGCAGCCCCAGCATTTT.

The CDR3 bases are TGTGCCAGCAGCTTAACCCCAAATCAGCCCCAGCATTTT. Its translation is CASSLTPNQPQHF. The rearrangement joins TRBV7-3 to TRBJ1-5, with D hard to call. The CDR3 is made up of 13 amino acids. Germline V gives CDR1 SGHTA, CDR2 FQGTGA. V lost 0 bases to trimming and J lost 4 bases, with 4 bases between them.

J is TRBJ2-1 and V is TRBV4-1; D is perhaps TRBD1 (6 bases). Trimming took 3 bases from V and 7 from J, leaving 10 bases between them. In germline, CDR1 is MGHRA, CDR2 YSYEKL. The CDR3 runs 13 residues. In DNA, the CDR3 is TGCGCCAGCAGCCACGCAGGGGTGAATGAGCAGTTCTTC. Protein sequence: CASSHAGVNEQFF.

This clone was seen a few times. The rearrangement links TRBV11-3 to TRBJ1-3; 8 bases are a match to TRBD1. Per germline, CDR1 SGHNT and CDR2 YENEEA. The junction had 6 bases not matched to a gene; V was cut back by 5 bases and J by 0 bases. CDR3 size: 16 residues. CDR3: CASSGRQGTSGNTIYF. The CDR3, as DNA: TGTGCCAGCAGCGGCCGACAGGGGACCTCTGGAAACACCATATATTTT.

This clone was seen only once. V and J are TRBV27 and TRBJ2-3; 14 nucleotides align to TRBD2. Losses at the gene ends were 5 bases for V and 7 bases for J; bases not matched to a gene: 11. Germline V gene lookup returns CDR1 MNHEY and CDR2 SMNVEV (reference sequence). The CDR3 consists of 17 residues. Written as DNA, the CDR3 is TGTGCCAGCAGTCGTACACCCGGGACTAGCGGGAGAAATACGCAGTATTTT. Translating gives CASSRTPGTSGRNTQYF.